Below, 23 T cell receptor beta chains from the same sample are listed, as sequenced in a study of blood T cell repertoires in COVID-19. The repertoire was sequenced with immunoSEQ multiplex PCR; TCRdb's copy has only in-frame clones and lacks some. The sample holds around 130,000 clones, roughly 86% seen once. Material for sequencing was peripheral blood. These receptor sequences come from a human donor in a cohort sampled during active COVID-19.

CDR3 in DNA: TGTGCCTGGAGCCAAGGGACAGGGTCCATCTCCTACGAGCAGTACTTC. Its translation is CAWSQGTGSISYEQYF. This chain links TRBV30 with TRBJ2-7; 9 bases are a match to TRBD1. J gave up 0 bases and V 3 bases, and 9 bases lay outside the gene matches. Germline V gives CDR1 GTSNPN, CDR2 SVGIG (reference sequence). The CDR3 has 16 residues.

The genes are TRBV15 and TRBJ2-1; D gene uncertain. The CDR3 has 12 residues. The V end was cut by 8 bases, the J end by 0 bases, with 5 bases between. Germline assignment: CDR1 LNHNV and CDR2 YYDKDF (reference sequence). CDR3 in DNA: TGTGCCACCCGGTCCTCCTACAATGAGCAGTTCTTC. It translates to CATRSSYNEQFF.

This clone occurred a few times. This chain uses TRBV4-1 with TRBJ2-5; possibly TRBD2 for D (6 bases). This CDR3 spans 14 amino acids. Deletions cut 3 bases from V and 2 bases from J, with 10 bases between. The germline gives CDR1 MGHRA, CDR2 YSYEKL. CDR3 protein: CASSHGEEQETQYF. The CDR3 DNA reads as TGCGCCAGCAGCCACGGGGAGGAGCAAGAGACCCAGTACTTC.

This clone was counted once. The chain employs TRBV7-8 and TRBJ2-2; TRBD2 matches 8 bases. There are 14 residues in the CDR3. Germline loops: CDR1 SGHVS, CDR2 FQNEAQ. V lost 2 bases, J lost 5 bases, and 1 base stayed unmatched. The CDR3, as DNA: TGTGCCAGCAGCTTAACTAGCGGAACCGGGGAGCTGTTTTTT. It specifies CASSLTSGTGELFF.

This rearrangement joins TRBV3-1 (or the pseudogene TRBV3-2) to TRBJ2-7; unclear D gene. Per the germline V gene, CDR1 is LGHDT and CDR2 is YNNKEL (reference sequence). The V end was cut by 0 bases, the J end by 9 bases, with 9 bases between. The CDR3 runs 12 residues. The CDR3 is CASSQDVERQYF. CDR3 nucleotide sequence: TGTGCCAGCAGCCAAGATGTTGAGCGGCAGTACTTC.

This clone was observed once. This chain uses TRBV7-8 with TRBJ1-1, with D perhaps TRBD1 (6 bases). Trimming stripped 2 bases from V and 1 base from J, with 11 bases between. In germline, CDR1 is SGHVS, CDR2 FQNEAQ. This CDR3 has 15 residues. The CDR3 DNA reads TGTGCCAGCAGCTTAAATGCCAGGGGGAACACTGAAGCTTTCTTT. Residues: CASSLNARGNTEAFF.

This chain joins TRBV28 and TRBJ2-2; D remains unclear. V dropped 7 bases and J dropped 6 bases, with 15 bases sitting between them. This CDR3 spans 14 amino acids. CDR1 and CDR2 from the germline V gene are MDHEN and SYDVKM. The CDR3 spells CASIEGGWAGELFF. The CDR3 coding sequence is TGTGCCAGCATCGAAGGCGGTTGGGCCGGGGAGCTGTTTTTT.

V and J are TRBV6-5 and TRBJ1-1; a possible D gene is TRBD1 (5 bases). Trimming stripped 5 bases from V and 4 bases from J, with 14 bases between. Germline CDR1 is MNHEY and CDR2 is SVGAGI. This CDR3 contains 14 residues. The CDR3 loop reads CASSPGSSGTEAFF. The CDR3, as DNA: TGTGCCAGCAGTCCAGGGTCCTCCGGCACTGAAGCTTTCTTT.

This chain uses TRBV11-1 with TRBJ2-3; D uncertain. This CDR3 contains 14 residues. CDR1 and CDR2 (germline): SGHAT, FQDESV (reference sequence). V lost 2 bases to trimming and J lost 3 bases, with 9 bases between them. CDR3 in amino acids: CASSLSDMTDTQYF. The DNA for the CDR3 is TGTGCCAGCAGCTTATCAGATATGACAGATACGCAGTATTTT. The full variable domain, completed using reference TRBV11-1 and TRBJ2-3, is EAEVAQSPRYKITEKSQAVAFWCDPISGHATLYWYRQILGQGPELLVQFQDESVVDDSQLPKDRFSAERLKGVDSTLKIQPAELGDSAMYLCASSLSDMTDTQYFGPGTRLTVL.

V usage is TRBV27 and J usage is TRBJ1-2, with 7 bases matching TRBD1. V shed 8 bases and J 10 bases; nucleotides not matched to a gene: 10. CDR3 length equals 12 residues. In germline, CDR1 is MNHEY, CDR2 SMNVEV (reference sequence). Here the CDR3 DNA reads TGTGCCAGCGCGGACAGGTGGGCCCTCTACACCTTC. Protein product: CASADRWALYTF.

The chain recombines TRBV11-2 with TRBJ1-1, with 9 nucleotides matching TRBD1. CDR3 length equals 15 residues. J gave up 11 bases and V 5 bases, and 15 bases lay outside the gene matches. CDR1 and CDR2 (germline): SGHAT, FQNNGV. In DNA, the CDR3 is TGTGCCAGCAGCCCTAGAAACCCGGGACAGGGCGAGGCTTTCTTT. This gives the protein CASSPRNPGQGEAFF.

The chain carries TRBV7-2 and TRBJ2-4, with a tentative D call TRBD1 (5 bases). The V end lost 1 base, the J end lost 3 bases, and 10 bases lay between the germline ends. Germline CDR1 and CDR2: SGHTA and FQGNSA. The CDR3 covers 15 residues. This CDR3 is CASSLGGHNKNIQYF. CDR3 nucleotide sequence: TGTGCCAGCAGCTTAGGAGGACACAACAAAAACATTCAGTACTTC.

The chain uses TRBV6-4 and TRBJ2-1, with TRBD1 matching over 10 bases. Germline V lookup: CDR1 MRHNA, CDR2 SNTAGT. J lost 4 bases, V lost 7 bases, and 4 bases had no gene match. CDR3 length: 14 amino acids. The CDR3, as DNA: TGTGCCAGCATTGGGGACAGGGGATACAATGAGCAGTTCTTC. Residues: CASIGDRGYNEQFF.

The genes are TRBV3-1 (or the pseudogene TRBV3-2) and TRBJ1-1, with TRBD1 as a possible D gene (6 bases). Trimming removed 4 bases from V and 7 bases from J, with 19 bases in between. Germline V gene sequence: CDR1 LGHDT, CDR2 YNNKEL (reference sequence). The CDR3 runs to 15 residues. CDR3 nucleotide sequence: TGTGCCAGCAGCCCCCTGCGTTTTCCAGGGGATGAAGCTTTCTTT. Residues: CASSPLRFPGDEAFF.

V gene TRBV28 combines with J gene TRBJ1-3; TRBD1 agrees at 7 bases. Germline trimming cut 3 bases from V and 0 bases from J; bases unmatched to any gene: 5. Germline CDR1 MDHEN, CDR2 SYDVKM. The CDR3 contains 16 residues. CDR3 protein: CASSLRGRFSGNTIYF. As DNA, the CDR3 is TGTGCCAGCAGTTTGAGGGGGCGGTTCTCTGGAAACACCATATATTTT.

The chain joins TRBV3-1 (or the pseudogene TRBV3-2) to TRBJ1-2; 8 bases match TRBD1. Per germline, CDR1 LGHDT and CDR2 YNNKEL (reference sequence). The CDR3 contains 15 residues. V trimming: 4 bases; J trimming: 4 bases; junction bases outside the gene matches: 8. This CDR3 is CASSPGGQGAYGYTF. CDR3 sequence (DNA): TGTGCCAGCAGCCCTGGCGGGCAGGGGGCCTATGGCTACACCTTC.

The rearrangement links TRBV14 to TRBJ2-1; 9 bases agree with TRBD2. Germline CDR1 reads SGHDN; CDR2 reads FVKESK. There are 14 residues in the CDR3. V gave up 0 bases and J gave up 13 bases; unmatched junction bases: 7. CDR3 sequence reads: CASSQDNRGTSQFF. The CDR3 DNA reads as TGTGCCAGCAGCCAAGATAACCGAGGGACTAGCCAGTTCTTC.

This clone was seen more than once but under ten times. The V gene is TRBV7-9, the J gene TRBJ2-7; 9 bases align to TRBD2. This CDR3 region has 15 residues. Germline loops: CDR1 SEHNR, CDR2 FQNEAQ (reference sequence). V dropped 5 bases and J dropped 3; count of bases not matched to a gene: 8. CDR3 in DNA: TGTGCCAGCAGCGGTCTAGCGGGACCAGTCTACGAGCAGTACTTC. Translation: CASSGLAGPVYEQYF.

This clone was seen just once. The chain has TRBV6-1 and TRBJ1-2; 11 bases line up with TRBD1. The CDR3 loop spans 17 amino acids. CDR1 is MNHNS and CDR2 is SASEGT in the germline V gene. V was clipped by 3 bases and J by 8 bases; unmatched bases: 14. CDR3 nucleotide sequence: TGTGCCAGCAGTGACATCCGGGGGACAGGGGGAGCTGGGGGCTACACCTTC. Protein: CASSDIRGTGGAGGYTF.

This chain joins TRBV30 and TRBJ2-1; 12 bases line up with TRBD2. Germline loops: CDR1 GTSNPN, CDR2 SVGIG (reference sequence). The CDR3 extends over 14 amino acids. Trimming at V came to 8 bases and at J to 7 bases, leaving 9 bases not matched to a gene. The CDR3: CARSGLAGLNEQFF. The CDR3 bases are TGTGCCCGGTCGGGACTAGCGGGTTTAAATGAGCAGTTCTTC.

This rearrangement joins TRBV20-1 to TRBJ2-7; a weak D match, TRBD2 (7 bases). The germline gives CDR1 DFQATT, CDR2 SNEGSKA (reference sequence). Trimming shortened V by 3 bases and J by 3 bases, and 12 bases separated the two germline ends. The CDR3 consists of 13 residues. In nucleotides, the CDR3 is TGCAGTGCTAGTAGGGGGGGCGGCTACGAGCAGTACTTC. This codes for CSASRGGGYEQYF.

The V call is TRBV27, the J call TRBJ2-3; 12 bases are a match to TRBD2. Trimming removed 8 bases from V and 4 bases from J; junction bases left unmatched: 13. CDR1 is MNHEY and CDR2 is SMNVEV in the germline V gene (reference sequence). This CDR3 is 17 amino acids long. CDR3 region: CASRGLAGTFGPDTQYF. CDR3 nucleotides: TGTGCCAGCCGCGGACTAGCGGGGACTTTCGGCCCAGATACGCAGTATTTT.

The genes are TRBV4-1 and TRBJ2-7; 8 bases fit TRBD2. Germline V gene data show CDR1 as MGHRA and CDR2 as YSYEKL. Trimming cost V 1 base and J 4 bases; bases outside gene matches: 9. The CDR3 contains 16 residues. CDR3 in DNA: TGCGCCAGCAGCCAAGCTCCGGGACTAGTAACGTACGAGCAGTACTTC. Its protein product is CASSQAPGLVTYEQYF.